Following are 27 T cell receptor beta chains from one sample sequenced in a study of vaccination and CD4 T cells after COVID-19 (dated by TCRdb to 2022 to 2024). The treatment or condition label of this sample denotes: approximately 9-day PBMC culture with coronavirus spike peptide pools or control peptides (ViraFEST assay). The protocol used for the library was PCR. TCRdb records Illumina iSeq 100 as the sequencer. DNA from cultured CD4+ T cells underwent TCR sequencing with the Oncomine TCR Beta short-read assay at the Johns Hopkins FTIC core. Using fastp at Q25 and MiXCR, TCRdb reprocessed the public reads and kept productive beta chains. Rows are combined by CDR3 protein, so each entry shows the most common genes and DNA. The sample table holds 2,500 to 3,000 distinct CDR3 sequences, of which approximately 25% were seen once. The ten largest clones represent roughly 26% of the sample. These receptors are not linked to any known antigen.

Sequencing input: CD4+ T cells from blood, cultured in vitro. The origin of the receptors is a human donor who had recovered from COVID-19.

This clonotype occurred a few times. The rearrangement uses TRBV11-2 and TRBJ2-7, with TRBD1 identical over 7 bases. Germline CDR1 reads SGHAT; CDR2 reads FQNNGV. The CDR3 runs 16 residues. V shed 0 bases, J shed 4 bases, and the junction held 9 bases outside the gene matches. The CDR3 loop is CASSLDGPGGLYEQYF. The CDR3 DNA sequence: TGTGCCAGCAGCTTAGATGGTCCAGGGGGTCTGTACGAGCAGTACTTC.

V usage is TRBV11-3 and J usage is TRBJ2-5; D remains unclear. Germline V gives CDR1 SGHNT, CDR2 YENEEA. The CDR3 runs to 14 residues. The V gene lost 0 bases and the J gene lost 2 bases, with 7 bases spanning the gap. The CDR3 DNA follows: TGTGCCAGCAGCTTAGATGCCGAGCAAGAGACCCAGTACTTC. Amino acids: CASSLDAEQETQYF.

This chain connects TRBV11-2 to TRBJ2-7, with D unclear. Deletions cut 5 bases from V and 3 bases from J, with 11 bases between. Germline-derived CDR1 and CDR2 are SGHAT and FQNNGV. This CDR3 region has 13 residues. The CDR3 DNA follows: TGTGCCAGCAGCCTACCTGTTTTCTACGAGCAGTACTTC. Its protein product is CASSLPVFYEQYF. The variable domain in full, completed from reference TRBV11-2 and TRBJ2-7, reads EAGVAQSPRYKIIEKRQSVAFWCNPISGHATLYWYQQILGQGPKLLIQFQNNGVVDDSQLPKDRFSAERLKGVDSTLKIQPAKLEDSAVYLCASSLPVFYEQYFGPGTRLTVT.

The gene calls are TRBV6-5 and TRBJ1-1; D unresolved. Germline V gives CDR1 MNHEY, CDR2 SVGAGI. The CDR3 length is 13 residues. Trimming removed 4 bases at V and 0 bases at J, with 6 bases between. The CDR3 DNA follows: TGTGCCAGCAGTTCCAGAATGAACACTGAAGCTTTCTTT. Its protein is CASSSRMNTEAFF.

This clonotype is judged large (0.1 to 1%). The chain joins TRBV7-3 to TRBJ1-1; D uncertain. This CDR3 is 12 amino acids long. Per germline, CDR1 SGHTA and CDR2 FQGTGA. With 3 bases removed from V and 4 bases from J, the gap between germline ends came to 6 bases. CDR3 residues: CASSFLRTEAFF. The CDR3 bases are TGTGCCAGCAGCTTCTTACGCACTGAAGCTTTCTTT.

This clonotype was counted only a few times. J is TRBJ2-3 and V is TRBV19; tentatively, D is TRBD2 (5 bases). There are 15 residues in the CDR3. Trimming removed 3 bases at V and 0 bases at J, with 10 bases between. CDR1 and CDR2 from the germline V gene are LNHDA and SQIVND (reference sequence). The DNA of the CDR3 is TGTGCCAGTAGTATTTTGACTACTAGCACAGATACGCAGTATTTT. Its protein is CASSILTTSTDTQYF.

The chain uses TRBV6-1 and TRBJ1-6; D gene unclear. V lost 2 bases and J 1 base, leaving 12 bases between the germline ends. The CDR3 contains 17 residues. Germline CDR1 reads MNHNS; CDR2 reads SASEGT. CDR3 nucleotides: TGTGCCAGCAGTGAACTCGGGGTAGCATCCTATAATTCACCCCTCCACTTT. As protein: CASSELGVASYNSPLHF.

This chain links TRBV19 with TRBJ1-5; D is undetermined. CDR1 is LNHDA, CDR2 SQIVND, per germline (reference sequence). V gave up 3 bases and J gave up 2 bases, with 17 bases separating them. CDR3 length: 17 amino acids. As DNA, the CDR3 is TGTGCCAGTAGTATTGTCGGGTCTCGGCTCGGCAATCAGCCCCAGCATTTT. Its protein product is CASSIVGSRLGNQPQHF.

By share of the sample, this clonotype is large. This CDR3 reads CAISEIVFVGSYNEQFF. CDR3 in DNA: TGTGCCATCAGTGAGATCGTTTTTGTGGGCTCCTACAATGAGCAGTTCTTC. The rearrangement links TRBV10-3 to TRBJ2-1; D is uncertain. Germline values: CDR1 ENHRY, CDR2 SYGVKD. The V gene lost 2 bases and the J gene lost 0 bases, with 14 bases spanning the gap. The CDR3 runs to 17 residues.

In this sample, this clonotype is medium-sized. The J gene is TRBJ2-3, the V gene TRBV10-3; D is ambiguous. Trimming removed 4 bases from V and 7 bases from J, with 12 bases in between. Germline V CDR1 and CDR2: ENHRY, SYGVKD. There are 13 residues in the CDR3. The CDR3 sequence: CAISAHSSYTQYF. The CDR3 bases are TGTGCCATCAGTGCTCATAGCTCATATACGCAGTATTTT.

This rearrangement joins TRBV19 to TRBJ2-1, with D perhaps matching TRBD1 or TRBD2 (5 bases each). Germline lookup yields CDR1 LNHDA and CDR2 SQIVND (reference sequence). The CDR3 is 15 amino acids. The V gene lost 3 bases and the J gene lost 7 bases, with 16 bases spanning the gap. The DNA of the CDR3 is TGTGCCAGTAGTATTAAGATTACATGGGGGAATGAGCAGTTCTTC. This translates into CASSIKITWGNEQFF.

This clonotype has more than one count but fewer than ten. The chain couples TRBV7-2 to TRBJ2-1; TRBD2 agrees at 10 bases. Per the germline V gene, CDR1 is SGHTA and CDR2 is FQGNSA. The trim removed 3 bases at V and 12 bases at J, leaving 8 bases unmatched. The CDR3 has 14 amino acids. CDR3 in amino acids: CASSLEREGAVQFF. Here the CDR3 DNA reads TGTGCCAGCAGCTTGGAGCGGGAGGGGGCTGTGCAGTTCTTC.

This clonotype is labeled as medium-sized. The rearrangement joins TRBV7-3 to TRBJ1-4; TRBD1 agrees at 9 bases. This CDR3 region has 13 residues. V dropped 5 bases and J dropped 8; count of bases not matched to a gene: 3. The germline V gene encodes CDR1 SGHTA and CDR2 FQGTGA. The CDR3 sequence is CASSVGQGEKLFF. DNA for the CDR3: TGTGCCAGCAGCGTCGGACAGGGGGAAAAACTGTTTTTT. Full variable domain (rest looked up from reference TRBV7-3 and TRBJ1-4): GAGVSQTPSNKVTEKGKYVELRCDPISGHTALYWYRQSLGQGPEFLIYFQGTGAADDSGLPNDRFFAVRPEGSVSTLKIQRTERGDSAVYLCASSVGQGEKLFFGSGTQLSVL.

This clonotype was picked up a small number of times. This sequence joins TRBV2 and TRBJ1-6, with D possibly TRBD1 on 5 matching bases. V was clipped by 5 bases and J by 7 bases, with 15 bases between them. CDR3 length equals 15 residues. Per germline, CDR1 SNHLY and CDR2 FYNNEI. CDR3 nucleotides: TGTGCCAGCAGTCTAAACAGGATAGGGAATTCACCCCTCCACTTT. Its protein is CASSLNRIGNSPLHF. Supplemented by reference TRBV2 and TRBJ1-6, the full variable domain reads EPEVTQTPSHQVTQMGQEVILRCVPISNHLYFYWYRQILGQKVEFLVSFYNNEISEKSEIFDDQFSVERPDGSNFTLKIRSTKLEDSAMYFCASSLNRIGNSPLHFGNGTRLTVT.

This rearrangement joins TRBV4-1 to TRBJ1-4, with 7 bases lining up with TRBD1. The CDR3 contains 16 residues. Per the germline V gene, CDR1 is MGHRA and CDR2 is YSYEKL. After removal of 3 bases from V and 3 bases from J, the junction contained 7 bases not matched to a gene. For the CDR3, the DNA is TGCGCCAGCAGCCAGGCGACCGGGACAGCTAATGAAAAACTGTTTTTT. As protein: CASSQATGTANEKLFF.

This chain uses TRBV5-1 with TRBJ2-7; 7 bases are a match to TRBD1. The CDR3 spans 13 residues. Germline V gene data show CDR1 as SGHRS and CDR2 as YFSETQ. Trimming cost V 6 bases and J 6 bases; bases outside gene matches: 9. CDR3 DNA: TGCGCCAGCATGACAGGGACGATGGGCGAGCAGTACTTC. It encodes CASMTGTMGEQYF. The full variable domain, in which reference TRBV5-1 and TRBJ2-7 provide the parts outside the CDR3, is KAGVTQTPRYLIKTRGQQVTLSCSPISGHRSVSWYQQTPGQGLQFLFEYFSETQRNKGNFPGRFSGRQFSNSRSEMNVSTLELGDSALYLCASMTGTMGEQYFGPGTRLTVT.

The gene calls are TRBV9 and TRBJ2-1, with D perhaps matching TRBD1 (6 bases). Germline V lookup: CDR1 SGDLS, CDR2 YYNGEE. This CDR3 has 16 residues. V gave up 4 bases and J gave up 2 bases, with 16 bases separating them. Here the CDR3 DNA reads TGTGCCAGCAGCCGGGGACAAGAGGTGGCCTACAATGAGCAGTTCTTC. It encodes CASSRGQEVAYNEQFF. Drawing the rest from reference TRBV9 and TRBJ2-1, the complete variable domain is DSGVTQTPKHLITATGQRVTLRCSPRSGDLSVYWYQQSLDQGLQFLIQYYNGEERAKGNILERFSAQQFPDLHSELNLSSLELGDSALYFCASSRGQEVAYNEQFFGPGTRLTVL.

This clonotype was counted only a few times. The chain has TRBV3-1 and TRBJ1-5; tentatively, D is TRBD1 (5 bases). CDR3 length: 13 residues. V lost 3 bases to trimming and J lost 11 bases, with 14 bases between them. The V gene's germline CDR1 is LGHDT and CDR2 YNNKEL (reference sequence). DNA of the CDR3: TGTGCCAGCAGCCAGACCGCCGTGGGGGCCCAGCATTTT. Its translation: CASSQTAVGAQHF.

By share, this clonotype ranks as large (0.1 to 1%). The chain recombines TRBV5-4 with TRBJ1-1, with 7 bases matching TRBD1. The CDR3 consists of 16 residues. The germline CDR1 and CDR2 sequences are SGHNT and YYREEE (reference sequence). Losses at the gene ends were 3 bases for V and 0 bases for J; bases not matched to a gene: 8. The chain's CDR3 is CASSYPQGTMNTEAFF. The CDR3 coding sequence is TGTGCCAGCAGCTACCCACAGGGGACGATGAACACTGAAGCTTTCTTT.

The gene calls are TRBV5-4 and TRBJ1-1; no definite D call. From germline, CDR1 is SGHNT and CDR2 YYREEE (reference sequence). Trimming shortened V by 3 bases and J by 0 bases, and 9 bases separated the two germline ends. This CDR3 is built from 14 residues. CDR3 loop: CASSSDFMNTEAFF. Written as DNA, the CDR3 is TGTGCCAGCAGCTCTGACTTCATGAACACTGAAGCTTTCTTT.

The chain links TRBV5-4 to TRBJ2-1; TRBD2 agrees at 8 bases. CDR3 length: 15 amino acids. The germline V gene encodes CDR1 SGHNT and CDR2 YYREEE (reference sequence). V lost 1 base, J lost 5 bases, and 5 bases stayed unmatched. Here the CDR3 DNA reads TGTGCCAGCAGCTTGTCAGTAGCGGGGAACAATGAGCAGTTCTTC. Translating gives CASSLSVAGNNEQFF.

The chain uses TRBV7-2 and TRBJ2-1, with TRBD1 matching over 7 bases. The CDR3 extends over 15 amino acids. Looked up from germline, CDR1 is SGHTA and CDR2 is FQGNSA. Losses at the gene ends were 1 base for V and 2 bases for J; bases not matched to a gene: 2. DNA for the CDR3: TGTGCCAGCAGCTTAGGGCAGGGGGCCTACAATGAGCAGTTCTTC. Translated: CASSLGQGAYNEQFF.

The genes are TRBV24-1 and TRBJ2-7, with D perhaps TRBD2 (7 bases). The germline V gene has CDR1 KGHDR and CDR2 SFDVKD. V shed 5 bases and J shed 3 bases, with 16 bases lying between them. The CDR3 extends over 15 amino acids. The CDR3, as DNA: TGTGCCACCAGTGCCTCTGGGGGCGGGAGCTACGAGCAGTACTTC. Encoded protein: CATSASGGGSYEQYF.

V usage is TRBV5-4 and J usage is TRBJ2-6, with a weak D call TRBD1 (5 bases). This CDR3 spans 15 amino acids. The V end lost 1 base, the J end lost 2 bases, and 7 bases lay between the germline ends. Per the germline V gene, CDR1 is SGHNT and CDR2 is YYREEE (reference sequence). CDR3 DNA sequence: TGTGCCAGCAGCTTGCCAGGGACTGGGGCCAACGTCCTGACTTTC. Its protein product is CASSLPGTGANVLTF.

This clonotype has just one count. The V call is TRBV2, the J call TRBJ1-5; D is undetermined. This CDR3 is built from 13 residues. V was trimmed by 5 bases and J by 4 bases, leaving 9 bases between them. Germline loops: CDR1 SNHLY, CDR2 FYNNEI. CDR3 nucleotide sequence: TGTGCCAGCAGTAATTGGGCAAATCAGCCCCAGCATTTT. Translated: CASSNWANQPQHF.

The V gene is TRBV2, the J gene TRBJ1-2, with 8 bases lining up with TRBD1. In germline, CDR1 is SNHLY, CDR2 FYNNEI. The CDR3 spans 14 residues. V lost 2 bases, J lost 4 bases, and 3 bases stayed unmatched. CDR3 DNA sequence: TGTGCCAGCAGTGAACGGGGGACAGGCTATGGCTACACCTTC. It specifies CASSERGTGYGYTF.

This clonotype was seen more than once but under ten times. The J gene is TRBJ2-3, the V gene TRBV7-9; 16 bases map to TRBD2. Germline V gives CDR1 SEHNR, CDR2 FQNEAQ (reference sequence). The CDR3 covers 23 residues. Trimming cost V 3 bases and J 1 base; bases outside gene matches: 19. CDR3 DNA: TGTGCCAGCAGCTTTGTTTCTTTCGTCCCGGGACTAGCGGGAGGGAGGGGCACAGATACGCAGTATTTT. It encodes CASSFVSFVPGLAGGRGTDTQYF.